This entry features one T cell receptor (beta chain) sequence. Study processing details: Cell counts per sample came from amplifying reference gene primers. Here immunoSEQ multiplex PCR was the method, and the copy in TCRdb shows in-frame clones only, minus some. That table is the source of V, J and clone size, and D and trimming were worked out from the DNA. The sample contains 84,000 or so clones, around 80% of which appear only once. This CDR3 is built from 17 residues. Germline lookup yields CDR1 LNHNV and CDR2 YYDKDF (reference sequence). J lost 3 bases, V lost 2 bases, and 5 bases had no gene match. These data belong to a study of blood T cell repertoires in COVID-19. Looking at the study overall: Donors in the United States, Italy and Spain gave samples during acute or convalescent COVID-19. T cells, B-cell-depleted T cells, or PBMCs provided the cDNA or gDNA that served as material.

The receptor was isolated from a man aged 65 to 85 with acute or convalescent COVID-19. Input material: peripheral blood. V and J are TRBV15 and TRBJ2-3; 13 bases are shared with TRBD2. The CDR3 here is CATSRRLAGGSTDTQYF. The CDR3 DNA follows: TGTGCCACCAGCAGAAGACTAGCGGGGGGCAGTACAGATACGCAGTATTTT.